Presented here are 21 T cell receptor beta chains from one specimen sequenced in a study of cytomegalovirus exposure and HLA in healthy donors. In the PCR, 60 Vbeta and 13 Jbeta primers were used. Data came from immunoSEQ multiplex PCR; TCRdb stores just in-frame clones and leaves some out. The repertoire has 130,000 to 150,000 clones, around three quarters of them found once; the top ten carry approximately 7%. Sequenced: PBMCs. All receptors come from a man aged 35-49 years in good health and CMV-seropositive.

This clone is a singleton in its sample. Mismatch with germline at one junction end may stem from a read error. This chain uses TRBV7-7 with TRBJ2-5; D is uncertain. The CDR3 loop spans 13 amino acids. Germline V lookup: CDR1 SSHAT, CDR2 FNYEAQ (reference sequence). The CDR3 DNA reads TGTGCTAGCAGCTTAGAACGGGTTAAGACCCAGTACTTC. Protein product: CASSLERVKTQYF.

This chain joins TRBV9 and TRBJ2-7, with D tentatively TRBD2 (6 bases). Germline V CDR1 and CDR2: SGDLS, YYNGEE. The CDR3 covers 15 residues. The V and J ends lost 4 bases and 2 bases respectively, with 16 bases between them. For the CDR3, the DNA is TGTGCCAGCAGCCCGCGCGGGACCCGAGCCTACGAGCAGTACTTC. Encoded protein: CASSPRGTRAYEQYF.

The rearrangement links TRBV30 to TRBJ1-5; 7 bases map to TRBD1. This CDR3 is built from 15 residues. From germline, CDR1 is GTSNPN and CDR2 SVGIG (reference sequence). The V gene end was trimmed by 2 bases and the J gene end by 2 bases; junction bases not matched to a gene: 6. The CDR3 coding sequence is TGTGCCTGGAGTCTGGAGGGGGCAGGCAATCAGCCCCAGCATTTT. Its translation: CAWSLEGAGNQPQHF. The full variable domain, with the rest looked up from reference TRBV30 and TRBJ1-5, is SQTIHQWPATLVQPVGSPLSLECTVEGTSNPNLYWYRQAAGRGLQLLFYSVGIGQISSEVPQNLSASRPQDRQFILSSKKLLLSDSGFYLCAWSLEGAGNQPQHFGDGTRLSIL.

The chain has TRBV27 and TRBJ1-2; 10 bases are shared with TRBD1. Germline V gene sequence: CDR1 MNHEY, CDR2 SMNVEV (reference sequence). V lost 5 bases, J lost 7 bases, and 10 bases stayed unmatched. This CDR3 is 15 amino acids long. In DNA, the CDR3 is TGTGCCAGCAGTCCCCGCCGACAGGGGGCGGGTGGCTACACCTTC. The encoded protein is CASSPRRQGAGGYTF.

The chain carries TRBV7-2 and TRBJ2-7, with 9 bases aligning to TRBD2. The CDR3 is 16 amino acids. The germline V gene has CDR1 SGHTA and CDR2 FQGNSA. The junction had 8 bases not matched to a gene; V was cut back by 0 bases and J by 5 bases. In nucleotides, the CDR3 is TGTGCCAGCAGCTTAGCGGGGCTAGCGGGGTGGAACGAGCAGTACTTC. Its protein product is CASSLAGLAGWNEQYF.

The chain combines TRBV27 with TRBJ2-7; no reliable D call. The CDR3 extends over 14 amino acids. CDR1 is MNHEY and CDR2 is SMNVEV in the germline V gene (reference sequence). Trimming removed 5 bases from V and 3 bases from J, with 14 bases in between. The DNA of the CDR3 is TGTGCCAGCAGTCCGGGTCTATTATACTACGAGCAGTACTTC. Translation gives CASSPGLLYYEQYF.

The rearrangement joins TRBV12-2 to TRBJ2-1; the tabulated D call, TRBD2, remains unverified against the DNA. TRBV12-2 is a pseudogene locus. The CDR3 covers 16 residues. The CDR3 region is CASRPNLAGYENEQFF. In DNA form, the CDR3 reads TGTGCAAGTCGACCCAATCTAGCGGGATACGAGAATGAGCAGTTCTTC.

This clone was detected a few times. The V gene is TRBV10-3, the J gene TRBJ1-5; 11 positions agree with TRBD1. The CDR3 is 14 amino acids. J gave up 3 bases and V 11 bases, and 6 bases lay outside the gene matches. Germline loops: CDR1 ENHRY, CDR2 SYGVKD. CDR3 in DNA: TGTGCCTCGTGGACAGGGGGCTTCAATCAGCCCCAGCATTTT. It specifies CASWTGGFNQPQHF.

This rearrangement joins TRBV9 to TRBJ2-1, with 8 positions matching TRBD2. This CDR3 has 15 residues. Germline V gene sequence: CDR1 SGDLS, CDR2 YYNGEE. V lost 5 bases to trimming and J lost 10 bases; unmatched junction nucleotides: 14. In DNA, the CDR3 is TGTGCCAGCAGTTCCCTCGGGACTAGTTTGGGAGAGCAGTTCTTC. Translated, it gives CASSSLGTSLGEQFF.

This chain joins TRBV4-3 and TRBJ1-5, with D uncertain. From germline, CDR1 is LGHNA and CDR2 YSLEER. The germline V and J ends were trimmed by 0 bases and 9 bases, with 12 bases remaining between them. CDR3 size: 14 residues. CDR3 bases: TGCGCCAGCAGCCAAGAACTTGTAAAGCGGCCCCAGCATTTT. Translating gives CASSQELVKRPQHF.

This clone occurred once. This chain connects TRBV9 to TRBJ2-1; 11 nucleotides line up with TRBD2. The length of the CDR3 is 15 residues. The V gene end was trimmed by 0 bases and the J gene end by 9 bases; junction bases not matched to a gene: 5. The germline CDR1 and CDR2 sequences are SGDLS and YYNGEE. The CDR3 DNA is TGTGCCAGCAGCGTAGGACTAGCGGGGTCACCTGAGCAGTTCTTC. Translated: CASSVGLAGSPEQFF. Full variable domain (missing parts from reference TRBV9 and TRBJ2-1): DSGVTQTPKHLITATGQRVTLRCSPRSGDLSVYWYQQSLDQGLQFLIQYYNGEERAKGNILERFSAQQFPDLHSELNLSSLELGDSALYFCASSVGLAGSPEQFFGPGTRLTVL.

This clone was detected only a few times. The V gene is TRBV6-4, the J gene TRBJ2-7, with 8 nucleotides matching TRBD1. Germline CDR1 reads MRHNA; CDR2 reads SNTAGT. The V and J ends lost 4 bases and 10 bases, in that order; junction bases with no gene match: 12. The CDR3 extends over 14 amino acids. CDR3 DNA sequence: TGTGCCAGCAGTGCCGCGGGCGGGACAGGCCTACAGTACTTC. Protein product: CASSAAGGTGLQYF.

Here the CDR3 DNA reads TGTGCCAGCAGCACGGGCGGGGGGTCGGCGGTGGAGACCCAGTACTTC. It yields the protein CASSTGGGSAVETQYF. The chain recombines TRBV6-6 with TRBJ2-5, with 8 bases aligning to TRBD2. CDR1 is MNHNY, CDR2 SVGAGI, per germline (reference sequence). J gave up 5 bases and V 6 bases, and 14 bases lay outside the gene matches. The CDR3 is made up of 16 amino acids.

The chain joins TRBV9 to TRBJ1-3, with D hard to call. Germline V gene lookup returns CDR1 SGDLS and CDR2 YYNGEE. The CDR3 runs 13 residues. The germline V and J ends were trimmed by 6 bases and 7 bases, with 14 bases remaining between them. The CDR3 coding sequence is TGTGCCAGCATATCGGGAATTAAGAACACCATATATTTT. Its protein product is CASISGIKNTIYF.

The V call is TRBV7-2, the J call TRBJ2-2; D is unclear. Trimming pared 1 base from V and 4 bases from J, leaving 4 bases between. Germline V gives CDR1 SGHTA, CDR2 FQGNSA. The CDR3 totals 13 residues. The CDR3 here is CASSLERTGELFF. DNA of the CDR3: TGTGCCAGCAGCTTAGAGCGCACCGGGGAGCTGTTTTTT.

The V gene is TRBV5-1, the J gene TRBJ1-1, with D uncertain. The CDR3 contains 13 residues. The V gene lost 2 bases and the J gene lost 1 base, with 6 bases spanning the gap. CDR1 is SGHRS and CDR2 is YFSETQ in the germline V gene. In DNA form, the CDR3 reads TGCGCCAGCAGCTTTCCGGGGAACACTGAAGCTTTCTTT. Translating it yields CASSFPGNTEAFF.

The V and J genes are TRBV6-1 and TRBJ1-2; 12 bases map to TRBD1. Germline V gives CDR1 MNHNS, CDR2 SASEGT. Trimming at V came to 8 bases and at J to 4 bases, leaving 5 bases not matched to a gene. CDR3 size: 14 residues. The CDR3: CASAGTGGVYGYTF. The CDR3 coding sequence is TGTGCCAGCGCCGGGACAGGGGGCGTCTATGGCTACACCTTC.

This sequence joins TRBV4-2 and TRBJ2-7, with D perhaps TRBD2 (5 bases). Germline CDR1 and CDR2: LGHNA and YNFKEQ. The CDR3 runs to 17 residues. V lost 0 bases and J lost 2, with 17 bases in between. The CDR3 DNA follows: TGTGCCAGCAGCCAAGAGAGACTTGGCGGGCCCCCCTACGAGCAGTACTTC. Its translation: CASSQERLGGPPYEQYF.

V is TRBV9 and J is TRBJ1-1; tentative D call: TRBD1 (5 bases). The CDR3 covers 14 residues. Germline lookup yields CDR1 SGDLS and CDR2 YYNGEE. V was cut by 4 bases and J by 2 bases, with 12 bases left in between. CDR3 sequence reads: CASSSRRVNTEAFF. The CDR3 bases are TGTGCCAGCAGCTCCCGCAGGGTCAACACTGAAGCTTTCTTT.

The chain recombines TRBV18 with TRBJ2-7; possibly TRBD1 for D (6 bases). This CDR3 spans 15 amino acids. The germline V gene has CDR1 KGHSH and CDR2 LQKENI. V was trimmed by 3 bases and J by 2 bases, leaving 14 bases between them. CDR3 in DNA: TGTGCCAGCTCACCCTTGGCAGGGGATCCCTACGAGCAGTACTTC. It translates to CASSPLAGDPYEQYF.

This clone was observed a handful of times. V gene TRBV6-1 combines with J gene TRBJ1-1, with D perhaps matching TRBD1 (6 bases). The CDR3 spans 16 residues. V lost 1 base and J lost 0, with 12 bases in between. CDR1 and CDR2 (germline): MNHNS, SASEGT. The CDR3 region is CASSEGLGQMNTEAFF. The CDR3 coding sequence is TGTGCCAGCAGTGAAGGGCTTGGACAGATGAACACTGAAGCTTTCTTT.